This T cell receptor beta chain was observed in a study of blood T cells in healthy people across ages. The authors ran a second PCR of 7 to 11 cycles using a sample-barcoded 5' primer and a J-beta primer mix. TCRdb used MiXCR to reprocess the 5' RACE reads, holding one entry per CDR3 protein. The top ten clones hold roughly 8.2% of a sample with around 1,700,000 distinct CDR3 sequences, about 30% of them seen once. Study-wide results and caveats: Getting older went along with TCR beta diversity per million T cells dropping roughly linearly. Diversity was higher, and naive CD4+ cells more numerous, in long-lived donors than in aged donors. When one million T cells were used, diversity estimates were thought to be underestimates.

About 10 milliliters of peripheral blood were drawn from each donor. Notes on this clonotype: What it recognizes is unknown. At one of its ends the junction is not consistent with the germline gene, which may arise from a read error.

Germline CDR1 SEHNR, CDR2 FQNEAQ (reference sequence). The CDR3 runs 16 residues. The clonotype comes from a woman aged 25 to 39 in good health. V is TRBV7-9 and J is TRBJ2-1; D is undetermined. Sequenced material: blood. CDR3 sequence (DNA): TGTGCCAGCGGCCCCGTCGACCTGAGCTCCCACAATGAGCAGTTCTTC. It translates to CASGPVDLSSHNEQFF.